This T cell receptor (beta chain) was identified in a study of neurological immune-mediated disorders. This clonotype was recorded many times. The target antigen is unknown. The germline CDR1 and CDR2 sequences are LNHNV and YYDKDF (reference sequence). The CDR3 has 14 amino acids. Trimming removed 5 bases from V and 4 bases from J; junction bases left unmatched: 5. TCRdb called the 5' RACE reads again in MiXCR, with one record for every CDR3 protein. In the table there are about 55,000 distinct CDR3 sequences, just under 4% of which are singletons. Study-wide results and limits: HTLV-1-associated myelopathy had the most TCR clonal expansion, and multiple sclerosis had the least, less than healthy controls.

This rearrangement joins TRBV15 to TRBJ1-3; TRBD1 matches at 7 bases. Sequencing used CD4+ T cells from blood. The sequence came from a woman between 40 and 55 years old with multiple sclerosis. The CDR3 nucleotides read TGTGCCACCAGCGTCGGGACAGCCGGAAACACCATATATTTT. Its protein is CATSVGTAGNTIYF.